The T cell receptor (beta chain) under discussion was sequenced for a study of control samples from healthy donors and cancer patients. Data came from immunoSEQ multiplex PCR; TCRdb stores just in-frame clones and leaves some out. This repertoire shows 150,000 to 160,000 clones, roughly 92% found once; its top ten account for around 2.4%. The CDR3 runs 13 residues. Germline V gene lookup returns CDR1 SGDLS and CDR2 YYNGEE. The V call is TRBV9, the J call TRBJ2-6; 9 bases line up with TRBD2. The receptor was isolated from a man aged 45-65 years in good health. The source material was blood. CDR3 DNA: TGTGCAGCGGGAGGCTCTGGGGCCAACGTCCTGACTTTC. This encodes CAAGGSGANVLTF. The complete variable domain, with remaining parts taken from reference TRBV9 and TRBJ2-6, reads DSGVTQTPKHLITATGQRVTLRCSPRSGDLSVYWYQQSLDQGLQFLIQYYNGEERAKGNILERFSAQQFPDLHSELNLSSLELGDSALYFCAAGGSGANVLTFGAGSRLTVL.